These 9 T cell receptor beta chains were sequenced from one sample in a study of blood T cells in healthy people across ages. Using a J-beta primer mix together with a sample-barcoded 5' primer, a second PCR was run for roughly 6 to 12 cycles. TCRdb itself ran the 5' RACE reads through MiXCR, one entry per CDR3 protein. The repertoire includes hundreds of thousands of distinct CDR3 sequences, roughly 50% of them detected once, and 25% to 35% sits in the top ten. The sequenced sample consisted of blood. These receptors originate from an older woman in good health.

This clonotype was observed a few times. The V call is TRBV7-3, the J call TRBJ1-2; TRBD1 is a possible D gene (5 bases). CDR3 length: 15 residues. Trimming removed 1 base from V and 4 bases from J, with 13 bases in between. Germline V gene lookup returns CDR1 SGHTA and CDR2 FQGTGA. CDR3 bases: TGTGCCAGCAGCTTAAACCCAGGGAAGGGCTATGGCTACACCTTC. It encodes CASSLNPGKGYGYTF.

This chain connects TRBV4-3 to TRBJ1-2; 8 positions match TRBD1. CDR1 LGHNA and CDR2 YSLEER come from the germline V gene. The CDR3 is made up of 16 amino acids. Trimming cost V 0 bases and J 5 bases; bases outside gene matches: 8. The CDR3 region is CASSQDPHRGIYGYTF. The CDR3 region has the DNA TGCGCCAGCAGCCAAGATCCCCACAGGGGGATTTATGGCTACACCTTC.

V is TRBV5-8 and J is TRBJ2-3; D tentatively fits TRBD1 or TRBD2 (5 bases each). Trimming removed 6 bases from V and 5 bases from J, with 19 bases in between. Germline V gene data show CDR1 as SGHTS and CDR2 as YDEGEE. This CDR3 contains 15 residues. The CDR3 protein is CASTLLQEAKDTQYF. CDR3 coding DNA: TGTGCCAGCACCCTATTACAGGAGGCGAAAGATACGCAGTATTTT.

The gene calls are TRBV3-1 and TRBJ2-7; D is ambiguous. Germline V gene data show CDR1 as LGHDT and CDR2 as YNNKEL (reference sequence). This CDR3 is 13 amino acids long. Trimming shortened V by 3 bases and J by 5 bases, and 11 bases separated the two germline ends. The chain's CDR3 is CASSHSGVHEQYF. Here the CDR3 DNA reads TGTGCCAGCAGCCATAGTGGGGTCCACGAGCAGTACTTC.

The rearrangement joins TRBV6-5 to TRBJ2-4; perhaps TRBD2 as D (6 bases). The DNA end is a closer match to TRBJ2-7, so the J assignment may be wrong. The germline CDR1 and CDR2 sequences are MNHEY and SVGAGI. The CDR3 extends over 15 amino acids. The CDR3 sequence: CASSYSRDGSYEQYF. DNA of the CDR3: TGTGCCAGCAGTTACTCGCGGGACGGTAGCTACGAGCAGTACTTC.

This clonotype was found many times. The V gene is TRBV28, the J gene TRBJ1-2; no reliable D call. The CDR3 loop spans 12 amino acids. The germline V gene encodes CDR1 MDHEN and CDR2 SYDVKM. V shed 7 bases and J shed 8 bases, with 14 bases lying between them. The CDR3, as DNA: TGTGCCAGCAATAAGGCGTCGCTAGGCTACACCTTC. Amino acid sequence: CASNKASLGYTF.

This clonotype came up a few times. The chain combines TRBV27 with TRBJ2-7, with D hard to call. The germline V and J ends were trimmed by 3 bases and 3 bases, with 9 bases remaining between them. CDR1 MNHEY and CDR2 SMNVEV come from the germline V gene (reference sequence). This CDR3 is built from 13 residues. The CDR3 DNA is TGTGCCAGCAGTTTGAGGCGCTTCTACGAGCAGTACTTC. Its translation: CASSLRRFYEQYF.

This clonotype was observed a handful of times. This chain connects TRBV4-3 to TRBJ2-3, with D perhaps matching TRBD2 (6 bases). From germline, CDR1 is LGHNA and CDR2 YSLEER. Trimming cost V 3 bases and J 5 bases, with 12 bases left between them. The CDR3 has 14 residues. The CDR3 spells CASSQLLAEDTQYF. The CDR3 DNA sequence: TGCGCCAGCAGCCAGCTATTAGCGGAAGATACGCAGTATTTT.

V gene TRBV7-2 combines with J gene TRBJ1-3; the D is unclear. This CDR3 has 14 amino acids. Trimming took 5 bases from V and 5 from J, leaving 13 bases between them. Germline CDR1 SGHTA, CDR2 FQGNSA. The CDR3 is CASSLMTGRNTIYF. The CDR3, as DNA: TGTGCCAGCAGCCTCATGACGGGTCGAAACACCATATATTTT.